The 23 T cell receptor beta chains in this list originate from one sample, sequenced in a study of persistence of HIV-infected CD4 T cells. The immunoSEQ assay was version 4, run in survey mode. Some clones are missing from TCRdb's copy, which holds only in-frame ones; the method was immunoSEQ multiplex PCR. The sample lists around 24,000 clones, over 65% occurring once. Overlapping HIV-1 Gag 15-mer peptides at about 1 ug per peptide per mL were used. Sorting of responding CD4+ T cells relied on upregulated CD40 ligand together with CD69. Antigen specificity for these receptors is unknown. Sequenced here: CD4+ T cells sorted from PBMCs after roughly 18-hour stimulation, sampled from a patient who received antiretroviral therapy. These receptors all stem from an adult man with HIV who was CMV-seropositive.

CDR3 coding DNA: TGTGCCAGCAGTGGCCGGGGGGCAACTGAAGCTTTCTTT. Its translation: CASSGRGATEAFF. The chain carries TRBV2 and TRBJ1-1; D may be TRBD1 (6 bases). Trimming pared 4 bases from V and 5 bases from J, leaving 11 bases between. CDR1 is SNHLY, CDR2 FYNNEI, per germline. The CDR3 consists of 13 residues.

For the CDR3, the DNA is TGTGCCAGCAGCCAAGCCCCCGGGAGCTACGAGCAGTACTTC. Its translation is CASSQAPGSYEQYF. The chain links TRBV3-1 (or the pseudogene TRBV3-2) to TRBJ2-7; the D gene is possibly TRBD2 (6 bases). CDR3 length equals 14 residues. Trimming took off 1 base at V and 3 bases at J, with 10 bases between the two ends. The V gene's germline CDR1 is LGHDT and CDR2 YNNKEL (reference sequence).

V and J are TRBV29-1 and TRBJ1-4; TRBD1 is a possible D gene (6 bases). Germline loops: CDR1 SQVTM, CDR2 ANQGSEA. CDR3 length: 12 amino acids. The V gene lost 7 bases and the J gene lost 12 bases, with 18 bases spanning the gap. CDR3: CSAGTDRTELFF. The CDR3 DNA is TGCAGCGCAGGGACGGACAGAACGGAACTGTTTTTT.

Within the sample, this clone is medium-sized. V usage is TRBV2 and J usage is TRBJ2-7; D is perhaps TRBD2 (6 bases). Trimming removed 8 bases from V and 1 base from J, with 21 bases in between. CDR3 length equals 16 residues. CDR1 is SNHLY, CDR2 FYNNEI, per germline. The CDR3 sequence: CASAQGGYGGSYEQYF. The CDR3 nucleotides read TGTGCCAGCGCGCAGGGCGGCTACGGGGGTTCCTACGAGCAGTACTTC.

This sequence joins TRBV6-6 and TRBJ2-3; D is undetermined. V was shortened by 7 bases and J by 0 bases, with 11 bases between the two germline ends. Germline V gene data show CDR1 as MNHNY and CDR2 as SVGAGI (reference sequence). The CDR3 has 14 amino acids. The CDR3 DNA follows: TGTGCCAGCATTAGGAGCTCTAGCACAGATACGCAGTATTTT. It codes for CASIRSSSTDTQYF.

The V call is TRBV13, the J call TRBJ1-3; D remains unclear. This CDR3 is 15 amino acids long. Trimming took off 1 base at V and 1 base at J, with 8 bases between the two ends. Germline CDR1 reads PRHDT; CDR2 reads FYEKMQ (reference sequence). Written as DNA, the CDR3 is TGTGCCAGCAGCTTAGTAGTTGGTTCTGGAAACACCATATATTTT. This sequence encodes CASSLVVGSGNTIYF.

The chain joins TRBV11-2 to TRBJ1-1; tentatively, D is TRBD1 (5 bases). This CDR3 comprises 15 residues. The germline CDR1 and CDR2 sequences are SGHAT and FQNNGV. V shed 0 bases and J shed 4 bases, with 12 bases lying between them. This chain's CDR3 is CASSLDRVGSTEAFF. CDR3 in DNA: TGTGCCAGCAGCTTAGACAGGGTCGGGAGCACTGAAGCTTTCTTT.

This chain links TRBV28 with TRBJ2-3; TRBD1 might be the D (6 bases). The CDR3 length is 13 residues. Trimming pared 8 bases from V and 6 bases from J, leaving 15 bases between. The germline V gene has CDR1 MDHEN and CDR2 SYDVKM. CDR3 coding DNA: TGTGCCAGCTTACAGGGTAGGGAGGATACGCAGTATTTT. Translating gives CASLQGREDTQYF.

CDR3 in DNA: TGTGCCAGCAGCTTAGCGGGGGGGCCCGGGGAGCTGTTTTTT. Amino acids: CASSLAGGPGELFF. The V call is TRBV7-9, the J call TRBJ2-2; a weak D match, TRBD2 (7 bases). Deletions cut 0 bases from V and 6 bases from J, with 8 bases between. Germline V lookup: CDR1 SEHNR, CDR2 FQNEAQ (reference sequence). The CDR3 spans 14 residues.

Here the CDR3 reads CASTTPTAGGYGYTF. CDR3 nucleotides: TGTGCCAGCACGACACCCACGGCAGGGGGCTATGGCTACACCTTC. The rearrangement uses TRBV28 and TRBJ1-2; 7 bases agree with TRBD1. The V and J ends lost 7 bases and 4 bases, in that order; junction bases with no gene match: 12. This CDR3 has 15 amino acids. The germline V gene encodes CDR1 MDHEN and CDR2 SYDVKM.

The chain has TRBV1 and TRBJ2-1; TRBD1 was called by the table and not checked on the DNA. TRBV1 is designated a pseudogene. The CDR3 covers 16 residues. CDR3 in DNA: TGCACCAGCAGCCAAGAACCCAGGGGGCCTGACAATGAGCAGTTCTTC. Amino acids: CTSSQEPRGPDNEQFF.

V usage is TRBV7-3 and J usage is TRBJ2-1, with a possible D match to TRBD2 (6 bases). V was shortened by 4 bases and J by 5 bases, with 12 bases between the two germline ends. The V gene's germline CDR1 is SGHTA and CDR2 FQGTGA. CDR3 length: 14 residues. CDR3 region: CASSYSGGNNEQFF. DNA for the CDR3: TGTGCCAGCAGCTATTCCGGGGGTAACAATGAGCAGTTCTTC.

This clone is medium-sized. The rearrangement uses TRBV2 and TRBJ1-6, with D uncertain. This CDR3 spans 12 amino acids. From germline, CDR1 is SNHLY and CDR2 FYNNEI. V was pared by 6 bases and J by 7 bases, with 7 bases between. Written as DNA, the CDR3 is TGTGCCAGCAGATTAACCAATTCACCCCTCCACTTT. This codes for CASRLTNSPLHF.

The chain combines TRBV27 with TRBJ2-1; a weak D match, TRBD1 (5 bases). Per germline, CDR1 MNHEY and CDR2 SMNVEV (reference sequence). With 0 bases removed from V and 5 bases from J, the gap between germline ends came to 5 bases. This CDR3 comprises 13 residues. CDR3 region: CASSLSRDNEQFF. CDR3 sequence (DNA): TGTGCCAGCAGTTTATCCAGGGACAATGAGCAGTTCTTC.

The V gene is TRBV5-6, the J gene TRBJ1-2; D perhaps matches TRBD1 (5 bases). V gave up 0 bases and J gave up 5 bases, with 11 bases separating them. Germline CDR1 is SGHDT and CDR2 is YYEEEE. The CDR3 has 14 residues. The CDR3 loop reads CASSLGDVGYGYTF. CDR3 in DNA: TGTGCCAGCAGCTTGGGGGACGTAGGGTATGGCTACACCTTC. Full variable domain (missing parts from reference TRBV5-6 and TRBJ1-2): DAGVTQSPTHLIKTRGQQVTLRCSPKSGHDTVSWYQQALGQGPQFIFQYYEEEERQRGNFPDRFSGHQFPNYSSELNVNALLLGDSALYLCASSLGDVGYGYTFGSGTRLTVV.

This chain uses TRBV19 with TRBJ2-1; tentatively, D is TRBD1 (5 bases). This CDR3 has 13 amino acids. V lost 10 bases, J lost 4 bases, and 14 bases lay in between. Germline assignment: CDR1 LNHDA and CDR2 SQIVND (reference sequence). The CDR3 loop is CATQGAAYNEQFF. In DNA form, the CDR3 reads TGTGCCACTCAAGGGGCCGCATACAATGAGCAGTTCTTC.

The J gene is TRBJ2-1, the V gene TRBV7-3, with D uncertain. The CDR3 is 13 residues long. Trimming removed 3 bases at V and 4 bases at J, with 7 bases between. CDR1 and CDR2 (germline): SGHTA, FQGTGA. The CDR3 DNA is TGTGCCAGCAGCTTTACCGGTTACAATGAGCAGTTCTTC. Translated, it gives CASSFTGYNEQFF.

A single count supports this clone. J is TRBJ1-6 and V is TRBV24-1; TRBD1 matches at 9 bases. V gave up 4 bases and J gave up 7 bases; unmatched junction bases: 7. Germline CDR1 and CDR2: KGHDR and SFDVKD. This CDR3 has 16 amino acids. This CDR3 is CATSEPADRGNSPLHF. The CDR3 DNA is TGTGCCACCAGTGAACCCGCGGACAGGGGCAATTCACCCCTCCACTTT.

The chain has TRBV5-1 and TRBJ2-7; D is ambiguous. The V end was cut by 0 bases, the J end by 3 bases, with 10 bases between. Germline CDR1 SGHRS, CDR2 YFSETQ. The CDR3 totals 14 residues. Here the CDR3 reads CASSLGVFDYEQYF. The CDR3 DNA reads as TGCGCCAGCAGCTTGGGTGTGTTTGACTACGAGCAGTACTTC.

This chain connects TRBV6-5 to TRBJ2-7; 8 positions agree with TRBD1. The CDR3 runs to 15 residues. Per germline, CDR1 MNHEY and CDR2 SVGAGI. J was trimmed by 7 bases and V by 0 bases; bases with no gene match: 8. The CDR3 nucleotides read TGTGCCAGCAGTTACTCAGGACAGGGCGCTTGGGAGCAGTACTTC. Translation gives CASSYSGQGAWEQYF.

This clone came up once. CDR3 DNA: TGTGCCAGCAGCGCGGGAGGGGGAAACACTGAAGCTTTCTTT. This encodes CASSAGGGNTEAFF. V and J are TRBV9 and TRBJ1-1, with D tentatively TRBD1 (6 bases). Trimming took off 3 bases at V and 2 bases at J, with 11 bases between the two ends. CDR1 and CDR2 (germline): SGDLS, YYNGEE. This CDR3 comprises 14 residues.

The chain has TRBV18 and TRBJ1-2; D ambiguous. This CDR3 region has 12 residues. From germline, CDR1 is KGHSH and CDR2 LQKENI. The V gene lost 3 bases and the J gene lost 8 bases, with 10 bases spanning the gap. CDR3 sequence (DNA): TGTGCCAGCTCACCGGGAGCCCACGGCTACACCTTC. This codes for CASSPGAHGYTF.

The chain uses TRBV6-5 and TRBJ1-2, with TRBD1 matching over 7 bases. The CDR3 runs 14 residues. From germline, CDR1 is MNHEY and CDR2 SVGAGI. V was pared by 6 bases and J by 4 bases, with 8 bases of the junction left unmatched. The DNA for the CDR3 is TGTGCCAGCAGCCCCGGGACAGCCACCTATGGCTACACCTTC. It encodes CASSPGTATYGYTF.